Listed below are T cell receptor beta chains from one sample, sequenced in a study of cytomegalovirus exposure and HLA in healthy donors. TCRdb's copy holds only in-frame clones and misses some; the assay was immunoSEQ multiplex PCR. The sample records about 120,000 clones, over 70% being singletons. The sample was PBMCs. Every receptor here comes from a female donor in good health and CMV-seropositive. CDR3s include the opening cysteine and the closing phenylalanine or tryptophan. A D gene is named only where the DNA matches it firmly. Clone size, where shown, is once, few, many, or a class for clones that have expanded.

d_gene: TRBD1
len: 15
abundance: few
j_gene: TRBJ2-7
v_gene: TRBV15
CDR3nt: TGTGCCACCAGCAGAGGGGACAGCCTCTCCTACGAGCAGTACTTC
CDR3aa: CATSRGDSLSYEQYF

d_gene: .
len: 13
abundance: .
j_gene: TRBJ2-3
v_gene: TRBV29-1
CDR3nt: TGCAGCGTTGTACGGGGGACCACAGATACGCAGTATTTT
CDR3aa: CSVVRGTTDTQYF

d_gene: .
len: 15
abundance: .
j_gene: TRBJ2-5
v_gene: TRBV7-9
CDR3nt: TGTGCCAGCAGCTTAGCTCGGGGGATGGCGGAGACCCAGTACTTC
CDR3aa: CASSLARGMAETQYF

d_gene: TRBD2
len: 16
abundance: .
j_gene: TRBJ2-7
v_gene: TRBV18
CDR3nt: TGTGCCAGCTCACCGGGACTAGCGGGGGAAGGATACGAGCAGTACTTC
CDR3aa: CASSPGLAGEGYEQYF

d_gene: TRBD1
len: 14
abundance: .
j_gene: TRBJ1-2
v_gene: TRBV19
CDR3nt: TGTGCCAGTAGGCCCAGACAGGGGGCTGATGGCTACACCTTC
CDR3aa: CASRPRQGADGYTF

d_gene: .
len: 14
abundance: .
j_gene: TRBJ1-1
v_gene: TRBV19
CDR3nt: TGTGCCAGTAGTATGAACAGGGAATACACTGAAGCTTTCTTT
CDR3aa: CASSMNREYTEAFF

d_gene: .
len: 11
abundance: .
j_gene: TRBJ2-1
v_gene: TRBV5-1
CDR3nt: TGCGCCAGCAGCTACGAGGGTGGGCAGTTCTTC
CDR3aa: CASSYEGGQFF

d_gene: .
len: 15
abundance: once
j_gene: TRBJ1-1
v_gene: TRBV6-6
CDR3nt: TGTGCCAGCGAAGATTCCGGGACACTAAACACTGAAGCTTTCTTT
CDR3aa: CASEDSGTLNTEAFF

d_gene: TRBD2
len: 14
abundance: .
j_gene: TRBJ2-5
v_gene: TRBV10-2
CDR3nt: TGCGCCAGCGGACGGACTAGCTTAGCGGAGACCCAGTACTTC
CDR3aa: CASGRTSLAETQYF

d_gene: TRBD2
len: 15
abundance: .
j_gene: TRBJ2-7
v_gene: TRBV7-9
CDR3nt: TGTGCCAGCAGCGGGGCCCTTTCGGGGGGCTACGAGCAGTACTTC
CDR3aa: CASSGALSGGYEQYF

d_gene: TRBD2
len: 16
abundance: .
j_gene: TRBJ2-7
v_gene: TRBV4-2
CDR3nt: TGTGCCAGCAGCCAAGGGAGCGGGGGGCCCGACTACGAGCAGTACTTC
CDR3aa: CASSQGSGGPDYEQYF

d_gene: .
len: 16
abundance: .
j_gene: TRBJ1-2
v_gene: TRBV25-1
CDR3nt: TGTGCCAGCAGTGAATCCGGACAGACTATCCACTATGGCTACACCTTC
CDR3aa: CASSESGQTIHYGYTF

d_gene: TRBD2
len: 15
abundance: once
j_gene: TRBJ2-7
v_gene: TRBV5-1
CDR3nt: TGCGCCAGCAGCTTGGCTGGACTAGCGGGCTACGAGCAGTACTTC
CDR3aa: CASSLAGLAGYEQYF

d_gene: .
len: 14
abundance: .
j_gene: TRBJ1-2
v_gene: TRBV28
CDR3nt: TGTGCCATCGACGTTTCAGGGCCCCCTTATGGCTACACCTTC
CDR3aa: CAIDVSGPPYGYTF

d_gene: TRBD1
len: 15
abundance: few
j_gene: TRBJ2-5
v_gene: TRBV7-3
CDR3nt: TGTGCCAGCAGCGAGACTCCCGGGACAGGGGCATCCCAGTACTTC
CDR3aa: CASSETPGTGASQYF

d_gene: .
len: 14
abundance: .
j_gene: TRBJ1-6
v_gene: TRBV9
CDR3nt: TGTGCCAGCAGCGTTGAAGGGAGGAATTCACCCCTCCACTTT
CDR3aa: CASSVEGRNSPLHF

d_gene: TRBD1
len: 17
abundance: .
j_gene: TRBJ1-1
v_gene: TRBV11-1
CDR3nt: TGTGCCAGCAGCCCGTCGACAGGGGGCCTGTCCGGGACTGAAGCTTTCTTT
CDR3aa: CASSPSTGGLSGTEAFF

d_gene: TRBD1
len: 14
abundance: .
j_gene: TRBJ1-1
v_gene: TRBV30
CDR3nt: TGTGCCTGGAGTGCTTATGGGACAGGGGAAGAAGCTTTCTTT
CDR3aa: CAWSAYGTGEEAFF

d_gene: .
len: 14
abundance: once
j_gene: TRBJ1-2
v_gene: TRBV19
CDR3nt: TGTGCCAGTAAAGTCAATGGCCTCCCCTATGGCTACACCTTC
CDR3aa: CASKVNGLPYGYTF

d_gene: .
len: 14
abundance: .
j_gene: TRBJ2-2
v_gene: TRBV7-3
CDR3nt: TGTGCCAGCAGCTCGGGACTTTACACCGGGGAGCTGTTTTTT
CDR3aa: CASSSGLYTGELFF

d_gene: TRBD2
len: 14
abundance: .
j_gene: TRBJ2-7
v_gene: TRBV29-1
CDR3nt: TGCAGCGCCGGGGGGGGCCGTAGCTCCTACGAGCAGTACTTC
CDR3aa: CSAGGGRSSYEQYF

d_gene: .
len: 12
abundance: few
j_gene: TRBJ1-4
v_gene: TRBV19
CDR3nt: TGTGCCAGTAGAGCTTTGTCAGGAATGCTGTTTTTT
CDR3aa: CASRALSGMLFF

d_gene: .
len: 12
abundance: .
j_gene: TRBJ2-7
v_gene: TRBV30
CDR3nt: TGTGCCTGGAGTGCCGGGATGTCCGAGCAGTACTTC
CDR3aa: CAWSAGMSEQYF

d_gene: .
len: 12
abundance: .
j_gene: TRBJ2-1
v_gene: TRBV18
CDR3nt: TGTGCCAGCTTAAAAGAGTACAATGAGCAGTTCTTC
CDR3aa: CASLKEYNEQFF